A single sample gave rise to the 17 T cell receptor beta chains below, sequenced in a study of memory CD4+ T cells and cytomegalovirus serostatus. Single viable CD3+CD4+CD8-CD45RO+ cells were sorted as the memory CD4+ T cells. Repertoires were generated with immunoSEQ multiplex PCR, while TCRdb's copy carries only in-frame clones and drops some. Seen here are about 61,000 clones, approximately 78% observed once, and the top ten hold around 0.9%. Sample: memory CD4+ T cells from blood. The receptors come from an adult in good health and CMV-seronegative.

The chain links TRBV2 to TRBJ1-1; the D is unclear. V shed 6 bases and J shed 2 bases, with 10 bases lying between them. CDR3 length: 13 amino acids. CDR1 SNHLY and CDR2 FYNNEI come from the germline V gene. The CDR3 region is CASRIRTNTEAFF. CDR3 nucleotides: TGTGCCAGCAGAATCCGCACTAACACTGAAGCTTTCTTT. Based on the CDR3 plus reference TRBV2 and TRBJ1-1, the full variable domain is EPEVTQTPSHQVTQMGQEVILRCVPISNHLYFYWYRQILGQKVEFLVSFYNNEISEKSEIFDDQFSVERPDGSNFTLKIRSTKLEDSAMYFCASRIRTNTEAFFGQGTRLTVV.

The rearrangement links TRBV30 to TRBJ1-6; unclear D gene. This CDR3 is 13 amino acids long. CDR1 GTSNPN and CDR2 SVGIG come from the germline V gene (reference sequence). V was pared by 4 bases and J by 8 bases, with 12 bases between. This CDR3 reads CAWMYREYSPLHF. As DNA, the CDR3 is TGTGCCTGGATGTACCGAGAATATTCACCCCTCCACTTT.

V gene TRBV5-1 combines with J gene TRBJ2-2; D assignment may be TRBD1 or TRBD2 (7 bases each). Germline V gene sequence: CDR1 SGHRS, CDR2 YFSETQ. This CDR3 has 16 residues. Trimming removed 0 bases at V and 4 bases at J, with 13 bases between. CDR3 in DNA: TGCGCCAGCAGCTTGGAAGGGGGCGGGAGCACCGGGGAGCTGTTTTTT. The encoded protein is CASSLEGGGSTGELFF.

The rearrangement links TRBV28 to TRBJ2-1; 10 nucleotides line up with TRBD2. With V trimmed by 5 bases and J by 0 bases, 4 bases remained unmatched. The germline V gene encodes CDR1 MDHEN and CDR2 SYDVKM. The CDR3 is made up of 16 amino acids. CDR3 region: CASSGGLASSYNEQFF. In DNA form, the CDR3 reads TGTGCCAGCAGTGGGGGACTAGCGAGCTCCTACAATGAGCAGTTCTTC.

The chain couples TRBV6-1 to TRBJ2-6; D is perhaps TRBD2 (6 bases). The CDR3 length is 16 residues. V gave up 0 bases and J gave up 11 bases, with 17 bases separating them. Germline-derived CDR1 and CDR2 are MNHNS and SASEGT. The CDR3 DNA is TGTGCCAGCAGTGAAGCGCTTACAGAAAGGGACTACGTCCTGACTTTC. This translates into CASSEALTERDYVLTF.

This sequence joins TRBV4-1 and TRBJ1-1; D gene unclear. The CDR3 spans 15 residues. V dropped 3 bases and J dropped 0 bases, with 11 bases sitting between them. Germline lookup yields CDR1 MGHRA and CDR2 YSYEKL. The CDR3 DNA is TGCGCCAGCAGCCACAAACAGAACTTGAACACTGAAGCTTTCTTT. Protein product: CASSHKQNLNTEAFF.

The chain has TRBV29-1 and TRBJ1-2, with D possibly TRBD1 on 5 matching bases. Deletions cut 8 bases from V and 8 bases from J, with 18 bases between. The germline V gene encodes CDR1 SQVTM and CDR2 ANQGSEA. This CDR3 is 12 amino acids long. The CDR3 nucleotides read TGCAGCTTGAAGCTCGGGGGGGACGGCTACACCTTC. Encoded protein: CSLKLGGDGYTF.

This clone is a singleton in its sample. This chain connects TRBV6-6 to TRBJ1-1, with D unclear. V lost 0 bases and J 3 bases, leaving 11 bases between the germline ends. This CDR3 is 15 amino acids long. Per the germline V gene, CDR1 is MNHNY and CDR2 is SVGAGI (reference sequence). Written as DNA, the CDR3 is TGTGCCAGCAGTTACTCGGCGCGAAGGGACACTGAAGCTTTCTTT. Its translation: CASSYSARRDTEAFF.

CDR3 DNA: TGCGCCAGCAGCTTGCGAAACACCGGGACAGGAGGGAATGAAAAACTGTTTTTT. Its translation: CASSLRNTGTGGNEKLFF. This chain joins TRBV5-1 and TRBJ1-4, with 8 bases identical to TRBD1. The V segment lost 1 base and the J segment 5 bases; nucleotides outside the gene matches: 13. CDR1 SGHRS and CDR2 YFSETQ come from the germline V gene. This CDR3 has 18 residues. The entire variable domain, with the rest obtained from reference TRBV5-1 and TRBJ1-4, is as follows: KAGVTQTPRYLIKTRGQQVTLSCSPISGHRSVSWYQQTPGQGLQFLFEYFSETQRNKGNFPGRFSGRQFSNSRSEMNVSTLELGDSALYLCASSLRNTGTGGNEKLFFGSGTQLSVL.

This rearrangement joins TRBV9 to TRBJ2-3; a possible D gene is TRBD2 (6 bases). Germline V CDR1 and CDR2: SGDLS, YYNGEE. The CDR3 spans 15 residues. V lost 2 bases, J lost 0 bases, and 10 bases lay in between. This CDR3 reads CASSVSSGSTDTQYF. CDR3 nucleotides: TGTGCCAGCAGCGTCAGTAGCGGTAGCACAGATACGCAGTATTTT.

This chain connects TRBV7-3 to TRBJ1-1; D might be TRBD1 (5 bases). Trimming cost V 5 bases and J 9 bases, with 19 bases left between them. The CDR3 totals 14 residues. The germline V gene has CDR1 SGHTA and CDR2 FQGTGA. CDR3 protein: CASSPAGTLRKAFF. The DNA of the CDR3 is TGTGCCAGCAGCCCCGCCGGGACCCTACGTAAAGCTTTCTTT.

This chain uses TRBV6-5 with TRBJ1-5; 12 bases map to TRBD1. V shed 2 bases, J shed 6 bases, and the junction held 2 bases outside the gene matches. This CDR3 is 15 amino acids long. Germline V gene sequence: CDR1 MNHEY, CDR2 SVGAGI. This chain's CDR3 is CASSYGTGGSQPQHF. For the CDR3, the DNA is TGTGCCAGCAGTTACGGGACAGGGGGCTCTCAGCCCCAGCATTTT.

The chain carries TRBV11-2 and TRBJ1-1, with 9 bases that match TRBD1. CDR1 SGHAT and CDR2 FQNNGV come from the germline V gene. Germline trimming cut 8 bases from V and 6 bases from J; bases unmatched to any gene: 7. This CDR3 is built from 13 residues. The CDR3 nucleotides read TGTGCCAGCCGGGACAGGGAGATGGCTGAAGCTTTCTTT. Residues: CASRDREMAEAFF. Full variable domain (rest looked up from reference TRBV11-2 and TRBJ1-1): EAGVAQSPRYKIIEKRQSVAFWCNPISGHATLYWYQQILGQGPKLLIQFQNNGVVDDSQLPKDRFSAERLKGVDSTLKIQPAKLEDSAVYLCASRDREMAEAFFGQGTRLTVV.

This chain uses TRBV7-3 with TRBJ2-3; 11 bases line up with TRBD2. V was clipped by 6 bases and J by 3 bases; unmatched bases: 5. The CDR3 totals 15 residues. The V gene's germline CDR1 is SGHTA and CDR2 FQGTGA. This chain's CDR3 is CASSYSGGATDTQYF. CDR3 nucleotides: TGTGCCAGCAGTTATAGCGGGGGGGCAACAGATACGCAGTATTTT.

Only a few counts were recorded for this clone. This rearrangement joins TRBV6-6 to TRBJ2-7; D might be TRBD1 (6 bases). V lost 5 bases and J lost 0, with 8 bases in between. The length of the CDR3 is 13 residues. The germline V gene has CDR1 MNHNY and CDR2 SVGAGI (reference sequence). The CDR3 nucleotides are TGTGCCAGCAGTAAGACAGGCTCCTACGAGCAGTACTTC. It specifies CASSKTGSYEQYF.

The chain couples TRBV4-1 to TRBJ1-2, with D possibly being TRBD1 (6 bases). This CDR3 region has 13 residues. The V end was cut by 2 bases, the J end by 5 bases, with 9 bases between. Germline values: CDR1 MGHRA, CDR2 YSYEKL. The CDR3 DNA reads TGCGCCAGCAGCCAAACAGGGTGGTATGGCTACACCTTC. Its protein product is CASSQTGWYGYTF.

The J gene is TRBJ1-1, the V gene TRBV29-1; D is perhaps TRBD1 (5 bases). V was trimmed by 4 bases and J by 5 bases, leaving 20 bases between them. The CDR3 consists of 15 residues. Germline V CDR1 and CDR2: SQVTM, ANQGSEA. Here the CDR3 DNA reads TGCAGCGTTGGCTCCCCTTCCGGGGGGTTGACTGAAGCTTTCTTT. Amino acid sequence: CSVGSPSGGLTEAFF.